This TCR beta chain derives from a study of shared clonotypes between healthy human individuals. Note on this clone: What it binds is not known.

Findings of the study overall: As a rule, naive subsets had a larger estimated richness than memory subsets. It was the few donors that limited the genetic and exposure-history diversity represented.

Assay used: immunoSEQ multiplex PCR; TCRdb lists only in-frame clones, some missing. Of 450,000 to 700,000 clones listed, over 95% are singletons. This CDR3 region has 14 residues. Per the germline V gene, CDR1 is SGHNT and CDR2 is YYREEE (reference sequence). V trimming: 2 bases; J trimming: 3 bases; junction bases outside the gene matches: 2. CD45RO-negative, CCR7-selected cells formed the naive CD8 fraction, which excluded terminally differentiated effector memory CD45RA+ cells. The V gene is TRBV5-4, the J gene TRBJ2-1, with TRBD2 identical over 7 bases. Input material: naive CD8+ T cells sorted from blood. The TCR originated in a woman aged 25 to 39 in good health. The CDR3 sequence is CASSLGLDYNEQFF. For the CDR3, the DNA is TGTGCCAGCAGCTTAGGACTAGACTACAATGAGCAGTTCTTC.